This TCR beta chain was obtained from a study of early T cells in non-severe SARS-CoV-2 infection. Whole-study context: Sequencing targeted bulk RNA from unsorted whole blood, leaving chains unpaired.

TCRdb re-derived calls from the 5' RACE reads in MiXCR, one entry per CDR3 protein. The sample has 55,000 to 75,000 distinct CDR3 sequences; 12% are singletons. The CDR3 sequence is 13 residues long. V lost 4 bases and J lost 7; bases outside the gene matches: 2. The germline V gene encodes CDR1 SGHNT and CDR2 YENEEA. Turning to this clonotype: Its antigen is not identified.

The study's findings and limits: VDJdb matching favored anti-spike CD8 responses, missing private and CD4 specificities.

The sequenced sample was whole blood. This chain uses TRBV11-3 with TRBJ2-2, with TRBD1 matching over 8 bases. The source is an adult who was a healthcare worker with PCR-confirmed SARS-CoV-2 infection or an uninfected control (not recorded which). CDR3 amino acids: CASSSGGGGELFF. In DNA, the CDR3 is TGTGCCAGCAGCTCAGGGGGCGGCGGGGAGCTGTTTTTT.